A selection of T cell receptor beta chains follows, all from one sample in a study of PD-1 blockade in mismatch repair-deficient tumors. Sequencing was performed with immunoSEQ multiplex PCR; in TCRdb, only in-frame clones are kept and a portion is missing. This sample yields some 85,000 clones, of which about four fifths are seen a single time; 5% to 6.5% belongs to the top ten. The specimen was peripheral blood, collected 44 weeks after starting pembrolizumab. The receptor source for this set is an adult with mismatch repair-deficient cancer. The CDR3 runs from the conserved cysteine through the conserved F or W.

j_call v_call cdr3_aa
TRBJ1-3 TRBV6-1 CASSPQGWSGNTIYF
TRBJ2-1 TRBV19 CASSIRDIFLRAYNEQFF
TRBJ2-1 TRBV28 CASSLGGTGGHSGRRGNKENEQFF
TRBJ2-7 TRBV29-1 CSVVLRGRGTYEQYF
TRBJ1-5 TRBV25-1 CASRGTGVQPQHF
TRBJ2-7 TRBV27 CASSQPTSGRYEQYF
TRBJ2-1 TRBV5-5 CASSPPVAGVWDEQFF
TRBJ2-1 TRBV6-5 CASSFREGGGYEQFF
TRBJ2-7 TRBV27 CASSPSRYYEQYF
TRBJ1-5 TRBV6-1 CASSDPKAGNQPQHF
TRBJ1-1 TRBV14 CASSLVVGEAFF
TRBJ2-7 TRBV5-6 CASSLQGLYEQYF
TRBJ2-7 TRBV10-3 CAISERTYEQYF
TRBJ2-2 TRBV5-4 CASTRGGQGATGELFF
TRBJ2-2 TRBV27 CASSSGTSGSSTGELFF
TRBJ1-6 TRBV6-1 CASSERTGNNSPLHF
TRBJ2-1 TRBV7-3 CASSLETGGYNEQFF
TRBJ1-1 TRBV27 CASSKSDARQAGAFF
TRBJ2-1 TRBV6-5 CASSYGQFNEQFF
TRBJ2-1 TRBV30 CAWASGGRSYNEQFF
TRBJ2-4 TRBV29-1 CSVEGGQGLAKNIQYF
TRBJ1-2 TRBV7-2 CASSKTGGAGYTF
TRBJ2-3 TRBV11-3 CASSSGRSPSTDTQYF
TRBJ2-3 TRBV30 CAWSGATDTQYF
TRBJ2-3 TRBV6-6 CASSYGTAGPDTQYF
TRBJ2-2 TRBV5-6 CASSLPGANTGELFF
TRBJ1-5 TRBV6-1 CASSEDGGQGQPQHF
TRBJ2-3 TRBV19 CASSIDFSPDTQYF
TRBJ2-7 TRBV7-9 CASSPRDFDYEQYF
TRBJ1-1 TRBV19 CASSKAGSNTEAFF
TRBJ1-2 TRBV6-5 CASRRGGNYGYTF
TRBJ2-1 TRBV15 CATSRDGASGRRGEQFF
TRBJ1-1 TRBV2 CASGWGGNTEAFF
TRBJ1-2 TRBV6-6 CASSYRQENYGYTF
TRBJ1-5 TRBV4-3 CASSLSPYSNQPQHF